This T cell receptor (beta chain) comes out of a study of OX40 agonist ivuxolimab in advanced cancers. Across the study: Cancers in dose escalation were hepatocellular, melanoma, renal cell and head and neck. General study findings and limits: Among the nonresponders, some also had low normalized T-cell clonal expansion.

About this clone: Its antigen is unidentified.

The CDR3 has 16 residues. Germline V gene data show CDR1 as LNHDA and CDR2 as SQIVND (reference sequence). V gave up 3 bases and J gave up 0 bases; unmatched junction bases: 8. The repertoire was sequenced with immunoSEQ multiplex PCR; TCRdb's copy has only in-frame clones and lacks some. The repertoire holds some 60,000 clones, with 70% to 90% as singletons. This sequence joins TRBV19 and TRBJ2-7; 7 positions agree with TRBD1. The sequencing here drew on CD4+ or CD8+ T cells sorted from blood, taken in a trial of the OX40 agonist ivuxolimab. The clonotype comes from an adult with an advanced solid tumor such as melanoma, head and neck, liver or kidney cancer. The CDR3 DNA sequence: TGTGCCAGTAGTATCCGCCCGGGACAGAGCTCCTACGAGCAGTACTTC. It yields the protein CASSIRPGQSSYEQYF.